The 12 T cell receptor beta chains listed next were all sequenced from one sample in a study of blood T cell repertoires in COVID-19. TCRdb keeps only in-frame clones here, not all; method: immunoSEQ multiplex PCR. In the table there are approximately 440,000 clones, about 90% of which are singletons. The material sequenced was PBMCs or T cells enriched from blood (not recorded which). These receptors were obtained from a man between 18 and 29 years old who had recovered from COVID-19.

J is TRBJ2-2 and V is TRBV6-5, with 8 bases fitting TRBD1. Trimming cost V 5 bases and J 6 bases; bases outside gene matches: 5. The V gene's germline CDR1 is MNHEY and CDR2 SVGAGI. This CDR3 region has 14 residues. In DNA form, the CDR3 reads TGTGCCAGCAGTAGACAGGGGATAGCCGGGGAGCTGTTTTTT. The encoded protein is CASSRQGIAGELFF.

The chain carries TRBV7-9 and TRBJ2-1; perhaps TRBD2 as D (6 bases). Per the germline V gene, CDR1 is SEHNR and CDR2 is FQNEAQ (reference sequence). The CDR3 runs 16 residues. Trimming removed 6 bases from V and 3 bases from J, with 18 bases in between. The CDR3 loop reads CASSSRGGELYNEQFF. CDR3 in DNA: TGTGCCAGCAGTTCCCGAGGAGGGGAGCTCTACAATGAGCAGTTCTTC.

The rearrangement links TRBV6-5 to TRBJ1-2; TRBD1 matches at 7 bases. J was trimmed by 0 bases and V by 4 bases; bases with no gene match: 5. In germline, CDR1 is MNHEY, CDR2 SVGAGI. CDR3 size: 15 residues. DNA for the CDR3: TGTGCCAGCAGTTTCACAGGGGTGTCTAACTATGGCTACACCTTC. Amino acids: CASSFTGVSNYGYTF.

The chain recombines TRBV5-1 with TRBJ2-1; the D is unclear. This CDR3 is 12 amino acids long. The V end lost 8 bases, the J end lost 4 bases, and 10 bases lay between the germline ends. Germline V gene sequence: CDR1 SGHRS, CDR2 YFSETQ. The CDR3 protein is CASLGPYNEQFF. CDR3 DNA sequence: TGCGCCAGTCTCGGTCCGTACAATGAGCAGTTCTTC.

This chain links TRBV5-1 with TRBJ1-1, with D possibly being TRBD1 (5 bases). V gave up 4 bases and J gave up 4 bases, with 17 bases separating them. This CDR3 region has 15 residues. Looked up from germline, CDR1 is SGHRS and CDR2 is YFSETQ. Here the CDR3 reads CASSPGTLTLTEAFF. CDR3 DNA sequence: TGCGCCAGCAGCCCAGGGACTTTAACCCTCACTGAAGCTTTCTTT.

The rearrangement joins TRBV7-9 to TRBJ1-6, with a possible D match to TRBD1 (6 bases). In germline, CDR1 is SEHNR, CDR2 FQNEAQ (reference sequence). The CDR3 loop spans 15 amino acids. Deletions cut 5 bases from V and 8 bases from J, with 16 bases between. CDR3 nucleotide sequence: TGTGCCAGCAGCCCCCAAGGGGGAAGGTATTCACCCCTCCACTTT. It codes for CASSPQGGRYSPLHF.

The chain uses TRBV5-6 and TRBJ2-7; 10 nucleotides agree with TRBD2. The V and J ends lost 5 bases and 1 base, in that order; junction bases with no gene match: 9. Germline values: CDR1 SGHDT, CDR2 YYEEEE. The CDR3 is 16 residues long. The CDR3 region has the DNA TGTGCCAGCAGGGAGAGAGCGGGAGGGATATCCTACGAGCAGTACTTC. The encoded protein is CASRERAGGISYEQYF.

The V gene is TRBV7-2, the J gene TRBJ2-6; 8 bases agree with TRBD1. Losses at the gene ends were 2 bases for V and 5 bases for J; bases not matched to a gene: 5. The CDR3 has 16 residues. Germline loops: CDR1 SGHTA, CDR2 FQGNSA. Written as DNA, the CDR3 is TGTGCCAGCAGCTTAACCAGGGGGCTAAGGGCCAACGTCCTGACTTTC. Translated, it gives CASSLTRGLRANVLTF.

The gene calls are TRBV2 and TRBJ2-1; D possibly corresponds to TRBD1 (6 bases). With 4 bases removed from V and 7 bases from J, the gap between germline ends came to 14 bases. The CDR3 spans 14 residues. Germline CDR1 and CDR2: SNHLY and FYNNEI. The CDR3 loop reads CASSVTITGNEQFF. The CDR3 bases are TGTGCCAGCAGTGTCACCATAACAGGGAATGAGCAGTTCTTC.

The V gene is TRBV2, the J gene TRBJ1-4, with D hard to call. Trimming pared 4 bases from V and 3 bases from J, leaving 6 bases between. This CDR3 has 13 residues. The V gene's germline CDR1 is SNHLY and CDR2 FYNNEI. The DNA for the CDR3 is TGTGCCAGCAGTGCTTTCCCTAATGAAAAACTGTTTTTT. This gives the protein CASSAFPNEKLFF.

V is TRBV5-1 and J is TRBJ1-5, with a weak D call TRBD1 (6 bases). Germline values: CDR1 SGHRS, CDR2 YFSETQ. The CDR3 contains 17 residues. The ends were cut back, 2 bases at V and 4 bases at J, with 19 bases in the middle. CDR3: CASSLKGVDRGNQPQHF. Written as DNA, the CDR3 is TGCGCCAGCAGCTTAAAAGGGGTGGACAGAGGGAATCAGCCCCAGCATTTT.

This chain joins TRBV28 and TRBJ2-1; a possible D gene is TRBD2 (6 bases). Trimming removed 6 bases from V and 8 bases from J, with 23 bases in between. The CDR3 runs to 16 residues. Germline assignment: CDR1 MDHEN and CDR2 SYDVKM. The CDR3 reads CASSLRRTKFGDEQFF. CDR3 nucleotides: TGTGCCAGCAGCCTTCGTAGGACTAAATTCGGCGATGAGCAGTTCTTC.